This T cell receptor (beta chain) was recovered during a study of blood T cell repertoires in COVID-19. Assay: immunoSEQ multiplex PCR; the TCRdb copy retains only in-frame clones and omits some. The sample has about 70,000 clones; 85% to 90% are singletons. Trimming pared 0 bases from V and 7 bases from J, leaving 18 bases between. Germline CDR1 reads LGHNA; CDR2 reads YNFKEQ. There are 16 residues in the CDR3. The chain couples TRBV4-2 to TRBJ1-2; D might be TRBD1 (5 bases). Material for sequencing was peripheral blood. The TCR originated in a man aged 55 to 70 with acute or convalescent COVID-19. The CDR3 sequence is CASSQEFGGNFIGYTF. CDR3 in DNA: TGTGCCAGCAGCCAAGAATTCGGGGGTAACTTTATTGGCTACACCTTC.